A selection of T cell receptor beta chains follows, all from one sample in a study of human T cells and chemical hapten exposure. TCRdb reprocessed the RACE reads with MiXCR, giving one entry per CDR3 protein. Found here are 38,000 or so distinct CDR3 sequences, about 7.4% of them singletons; the top ten hold over 1%. Sample: whole blood, taken in connection with sensitization to the hapten diphenylcyclopropenone (DPC). The source is a woman aged 45-65 years with alopecia areata. Some clones in this sample may be carry-over from other donors' samples. The CDR3 runs from the conserved cysteine through the conserved F or W. A D gene is named only where the DNA matches it firmly. Clone size is given for some rows only: seen once, a few or many times, or a class if the clone is expanded.

abundance: many; v_gene: TRBV30; d_gene: .; j_gene: TRBJ1-1; CDR3aa: CAFLSWGAFF; CDR3nt: TGTGCCTTTCTGTCTTGGGGAGCTTTCTTT
abundance: .; v_gene: TRBV28; d_gene: TRBD1; j_gene: TRBJ2-7; CDR3aa: CASSLNRGTGSYEQYF; CDR3nt: TGTGCCAGCAGTTTAAACCGAGGGACAGGTTCCTACGAGCAGTACTTC
abundance: few; v_gene: TRBV7-3; d_gene: TRBD2; j_gene: TRBJ2-2; CDR3aa: CASSLMTSGQAGELFF; CDR3nt: TGTGCCAGCAGCCTGATGACTAGCGGGCAGGCCGGGGAGCTGTTTTTT
abundance: many; v_gene: TRBV20-1; d_gene: .; j_gene: TRBJ1-1; CDR3aa: CSARGPVEAFF; CDR3nt: TGCAGTGCTAGAGGGCCAGTTGAAGCTTTCTTT
abundance: once; v_gene: TRBV28; d_gene: .; j_gene: TRBJ2-1; CDR3aa: CASSLWGRGYNEQFF; CDR3nt: TGTGCCAGCAGTTTATGGGGCAGGGGCTACAATGAGCAGTTCTTC
abundance: many; v_gene: TRBV29-1; d_gene: TRBD1; j_gene: TRBJ1-1; CDR3aa: CSARDRLNTEAFF; CDR3nt: TGCAGCGCCAGGGACAGGTTGAACACTGAAGCTTTCTTT
abundance: many; v_gene: TRBV27; d_gene: .; j_gene: TRBJ2-3; CDR3aa: CASSPIAGRADTQYF; CDR3nt: TGTGCCAGCAGCCCAATTGCAGGAAGGGCAGATACGCAGTATTTT
abundance: .; v_gene: TRBV9; d_gene: .; j_gene: TRBJ2-7; CDR3aa: CASSVVPGSSYEQYF; CDR3nt: TGTGCCAGCAGCGTAGTCCCAGGGAGCTCCTACGAGCAGTACTTC
abundance: few; v_gene: TRBV12-3/TRBV12-4; d_gene: .; j_gene: TRBJ2-7; CDR3aa: CASSSRGATEQYF; CDR3nt: TGTGCCAGCAGTTCCCGTGGTGCCACGGAGCAGTACTTC
abundance: many; v_gene: TRBV13; d_gene: TRBD1; j_gene: TRBJ2-1; CDR3aa: CASSPTGTDAFHEQFF; CDR3nt: TGTGCCAGCAGCCCGACCGGGACAGACGCATTCCATGAGCAGTTCTTC
abundance: few; v_gene: TRBV18; d_gene: .; j_gene: TRBJ2-5; CDR3aa: CASSPMGQSQETQYF; CDR3nt: TGTGCCAGCTCACCAATGGGACAATCCCAAGAGACCCAGTACTTC